The TCR beta chain described here comes from a study of beta chain features in type 1 diabetes. Looked up from germline, CDR1 is MNHEY and CDR2 is SMNVEV (reference sequence). V was trimmed by 0 bases and J by 5 bases, leaving 11 bases between them. The CDR3 consists of 14 residues. Reverse transcription of all isolated RNA meant that expressed TCRB transcripts were sequenced. Naive, central memory and regulatory T cell samples averaged around 3.9 million reads. Sequenced by immunoSEQ multiplex PCR; TCRdb stores in-frame clones only, minus some. The sample shows nearly 250,000 clones, over 65% of them seen only once. Regarding the study as a whole: It was among patients, rather than healthy donors, that naive, central memory and Treg TCRB repertoires appeared more similar.

Points on this clone: Its antigen is undetermined.

The J gene is TRBJ2-7, the V gene TRBV27; D is undetermined. The sample comprised naive CD4+ T cells from blood. This TCR derives from a man aged 25-40 years in good health. CDR3 region: CASSLSGNVNEQYF. The CDR3 nucleotides read TGTGCCAGCAGTTTATCAGGGAACGTCAACGAGCAGTACTTC.